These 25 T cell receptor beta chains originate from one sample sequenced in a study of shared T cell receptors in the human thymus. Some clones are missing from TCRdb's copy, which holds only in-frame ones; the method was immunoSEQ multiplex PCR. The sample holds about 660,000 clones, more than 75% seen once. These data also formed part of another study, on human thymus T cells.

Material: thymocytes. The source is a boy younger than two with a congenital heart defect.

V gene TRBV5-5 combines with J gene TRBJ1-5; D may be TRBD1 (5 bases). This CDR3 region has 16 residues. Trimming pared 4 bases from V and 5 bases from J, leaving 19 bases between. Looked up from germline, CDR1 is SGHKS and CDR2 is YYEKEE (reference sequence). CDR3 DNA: TGTGCCAGCAGCCCACAATCAGGGAGGCAATATCAGCCCCAGCATTTT. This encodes CASSPQSGRQYQPQHF. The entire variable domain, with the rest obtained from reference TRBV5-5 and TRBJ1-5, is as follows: DAGVTQSPTHLIKTRGQQVTLRCSPISGHKSVSWYQQVLGQGPQFIFQYYEKEERGRGNFPDRFSARQFPNYSSELNVNALLLGDSALYLCASSPQSGRQYQPQHFGDGTRLSIL.

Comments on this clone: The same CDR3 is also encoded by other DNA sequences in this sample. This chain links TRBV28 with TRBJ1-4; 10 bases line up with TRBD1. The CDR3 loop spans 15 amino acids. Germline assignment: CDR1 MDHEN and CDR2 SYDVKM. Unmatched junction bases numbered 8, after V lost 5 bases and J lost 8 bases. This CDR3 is CASSPRTGGDEKLFF. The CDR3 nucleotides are TGTGCCAGCAGTCCTCGGACAGGGGGAGACGAAAAACTGTTTTTT.

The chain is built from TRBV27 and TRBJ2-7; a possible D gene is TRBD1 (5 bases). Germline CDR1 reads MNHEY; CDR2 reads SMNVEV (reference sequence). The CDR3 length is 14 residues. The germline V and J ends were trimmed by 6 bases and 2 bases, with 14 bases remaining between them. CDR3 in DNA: TGTGCCAGCAGGGCTAAGGACACGACCTACGAGCAGTACTTC. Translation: CASRAKDTTYEQYF.

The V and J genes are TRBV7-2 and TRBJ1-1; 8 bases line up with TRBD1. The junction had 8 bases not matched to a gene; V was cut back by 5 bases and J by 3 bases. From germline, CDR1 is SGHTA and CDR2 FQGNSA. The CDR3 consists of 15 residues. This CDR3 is CASSPDRGGDTEAFF. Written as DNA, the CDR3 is TGTGCCAGCAGCCCTGACAGGGGAGGCGACACTGAAGCTTTCTTT. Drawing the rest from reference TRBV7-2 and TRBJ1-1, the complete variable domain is GAGVSQSPSNKVTEKGKDVELRCDPISGHTALYWYRQSLGQGLEFLIYFQGNSAPDKSGLPSDRFSAERTGGSVSTLTIQRTQQEDSAVYLCASSPDRGGDTEAFFGQGTRLTVV.

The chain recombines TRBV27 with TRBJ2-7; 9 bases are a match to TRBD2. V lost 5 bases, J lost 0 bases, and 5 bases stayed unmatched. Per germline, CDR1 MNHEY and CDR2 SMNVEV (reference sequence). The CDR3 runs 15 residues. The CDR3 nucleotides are TGTGCCAGCAGTACACCTAGCGGGAACTCCTACGAGCAGTACTTC. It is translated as CASSTPSGNSYEQYF.

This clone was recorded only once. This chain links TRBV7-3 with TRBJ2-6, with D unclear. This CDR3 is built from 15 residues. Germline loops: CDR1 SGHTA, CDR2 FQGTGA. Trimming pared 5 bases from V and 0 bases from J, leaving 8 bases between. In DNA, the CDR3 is TGTGCCAGCAGCGTCGCGTACTCTGGGGCCAACGTCCTGACTTTC. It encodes CASSVAYSGANVLTF.

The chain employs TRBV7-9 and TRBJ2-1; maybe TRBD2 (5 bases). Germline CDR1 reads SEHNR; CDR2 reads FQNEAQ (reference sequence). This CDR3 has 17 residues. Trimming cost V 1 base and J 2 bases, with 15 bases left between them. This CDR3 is CASSLGKDSMAYNEQFF. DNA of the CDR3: TGTGCCAGCAGCTTAGGTAAGGACTCGATGGCCTACAATGAGCAGTTCTTC.

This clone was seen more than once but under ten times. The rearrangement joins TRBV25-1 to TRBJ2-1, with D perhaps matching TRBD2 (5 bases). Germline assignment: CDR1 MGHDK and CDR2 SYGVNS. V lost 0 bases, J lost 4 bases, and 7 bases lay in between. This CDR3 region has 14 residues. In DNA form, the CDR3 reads TGTGCCAGCAGTGAATATCGAGGGTACAATGAGCAGTTCTTC. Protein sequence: CASSEYRGYNEQFF.

CDR3 residues: CASSFRGGRENTEAFF. The CDR3 DNA reads TGTGCCAGCAGTTTTCGAGGGGGCAGGGAGAACACTGAAGCTTTCTTT. The genes are TRBV28 and TRBJ1-1, with 7 bases aligning to TRBD1. CDR1 is MDHEN, CDR2 SYDVKM, per germline. After removal of 3 bases from V and 1 base from J, the junction contained 8 bases not matched to a gene. The CDR3 sequence is 16 residues long.

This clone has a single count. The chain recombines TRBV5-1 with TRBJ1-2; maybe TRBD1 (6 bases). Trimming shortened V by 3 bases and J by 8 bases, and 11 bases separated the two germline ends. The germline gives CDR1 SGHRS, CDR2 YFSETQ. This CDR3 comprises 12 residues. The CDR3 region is CASSSYRAGYTF. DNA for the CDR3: TGCGCCAGCAGCTCGTACAGGGCCGGCTACACCTTC.

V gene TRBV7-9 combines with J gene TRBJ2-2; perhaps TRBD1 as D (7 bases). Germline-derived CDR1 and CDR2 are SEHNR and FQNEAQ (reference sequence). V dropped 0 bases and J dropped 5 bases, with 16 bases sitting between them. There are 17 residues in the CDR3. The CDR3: CASSLAERRGLTGELFF. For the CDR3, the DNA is TGTGCCAGCAGCTTAGCGGAAAGGAGGGGGCTAACCGGGGAGCTGTTTTTT.

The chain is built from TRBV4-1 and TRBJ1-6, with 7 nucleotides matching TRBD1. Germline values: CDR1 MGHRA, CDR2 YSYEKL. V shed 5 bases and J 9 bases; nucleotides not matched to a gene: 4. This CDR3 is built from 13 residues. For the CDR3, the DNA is TGCGCCAGCAGCACAACAGGGGTTTCACCCCTCCACTTT. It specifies CASSTTGVSPLHF.

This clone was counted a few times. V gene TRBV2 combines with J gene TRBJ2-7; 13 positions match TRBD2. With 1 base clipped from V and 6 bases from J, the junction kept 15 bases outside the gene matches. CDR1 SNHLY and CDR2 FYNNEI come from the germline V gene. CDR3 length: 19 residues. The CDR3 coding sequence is TGTGCCAGCAGTGAAGAAGGACTAGCGGGAGTTGTCTGGGGCTCCGAGCAGTACTTC. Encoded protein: CASSEEGLAGVVWGSEQYF.

DNA of the CDR3: TGTGCCAGCAGTTTAGAACAGTTCTCTGGAAACACCATATATTTT. Its translation is CASSLEQFSGNTIYF. V gene TRBV28 combines with J gene TRBJ1-3; D gene uncertain. CDR1 and CDR2 from the germline V gene are MDHEN and SYDVKM. This CDR3 has 15 amino acids. Trimming removed 2 bases from V and 0 bases from J, with 8 bases in between.

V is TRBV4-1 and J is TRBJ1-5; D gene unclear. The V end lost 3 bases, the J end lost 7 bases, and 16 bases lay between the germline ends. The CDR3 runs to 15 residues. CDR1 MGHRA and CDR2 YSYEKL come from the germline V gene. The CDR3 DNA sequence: TGCGCCAGCAGCCATCTTAAAGGGCGAGGGCAGCCCCAGCATTTT. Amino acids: CASSHLKGRGQPQHF.

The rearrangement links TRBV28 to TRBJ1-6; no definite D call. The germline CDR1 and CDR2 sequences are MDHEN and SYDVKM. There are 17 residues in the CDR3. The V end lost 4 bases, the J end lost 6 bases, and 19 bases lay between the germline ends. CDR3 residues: CASSSGRRCKPNSPLHF. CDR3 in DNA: TGTGCCAGCAGTTCCGGGAGGAGATGCAAGCCTAATTCACCCCTCCACTTT.

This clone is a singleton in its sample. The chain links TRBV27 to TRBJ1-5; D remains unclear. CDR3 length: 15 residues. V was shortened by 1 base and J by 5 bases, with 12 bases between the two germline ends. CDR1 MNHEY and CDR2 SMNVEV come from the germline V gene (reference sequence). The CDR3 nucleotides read TGTGCCAGCAGTTTATTTAAAGGGAGGGATCAGCCCCAGCATTTT. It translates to CASSLFKGRDQPQHF.

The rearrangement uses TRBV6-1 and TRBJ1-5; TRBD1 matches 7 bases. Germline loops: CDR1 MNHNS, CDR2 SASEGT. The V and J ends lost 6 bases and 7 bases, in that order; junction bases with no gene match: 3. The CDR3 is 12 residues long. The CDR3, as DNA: TGTGCCAGCAGGACAGGGCCCCAGCCCCAGCATTTT. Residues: CASRTGPQPQHF.

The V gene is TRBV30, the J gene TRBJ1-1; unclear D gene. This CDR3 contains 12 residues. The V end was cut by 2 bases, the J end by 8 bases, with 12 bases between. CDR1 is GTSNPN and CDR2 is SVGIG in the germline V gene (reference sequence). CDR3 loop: CAWSTRQAEAFF. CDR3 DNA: TGTGCCTGGAGTACCCGACAAGCAGAAGCTTTCTTT.

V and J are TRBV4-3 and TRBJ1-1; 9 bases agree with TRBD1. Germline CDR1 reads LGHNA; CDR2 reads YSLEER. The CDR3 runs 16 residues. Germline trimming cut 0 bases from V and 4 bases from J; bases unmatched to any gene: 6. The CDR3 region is CASSQEETGGPTEAFF. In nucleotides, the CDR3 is TGCGCCAGCAGCCAAGAGGAGACAGGGGGTCCCACTGAAGCTTTCTTT.

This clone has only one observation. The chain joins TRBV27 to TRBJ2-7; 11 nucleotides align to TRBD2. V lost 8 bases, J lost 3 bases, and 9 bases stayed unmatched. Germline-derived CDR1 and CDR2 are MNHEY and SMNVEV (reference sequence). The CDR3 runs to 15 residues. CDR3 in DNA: TGTGCCAGCCCCCACCAGCTAGCGGGAGGCTACGAGCAGTACTTC. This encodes CASPHQLAGGYEQYF.

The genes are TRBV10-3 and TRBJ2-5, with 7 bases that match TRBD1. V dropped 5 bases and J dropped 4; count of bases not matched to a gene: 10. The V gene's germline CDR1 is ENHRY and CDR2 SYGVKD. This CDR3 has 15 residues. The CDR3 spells CAISSPDRVRETQYF. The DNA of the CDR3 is TGTGCCATCAGTTCCCCAGACAGGGTCAGAGAGACCCAGTACTTC.

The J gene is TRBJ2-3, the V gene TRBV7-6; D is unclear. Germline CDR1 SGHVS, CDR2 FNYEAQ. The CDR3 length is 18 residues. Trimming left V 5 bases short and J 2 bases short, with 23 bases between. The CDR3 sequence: CASSPYKPDSHYTDTQYF. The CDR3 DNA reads TGTGCCAGCAGCCCATATAAGCCTGACTCTCACTACACAGATACGCAGTATTTT. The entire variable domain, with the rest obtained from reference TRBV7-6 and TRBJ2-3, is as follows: GAGVSQSPRYKVTKRGQDVALRCDPISGHVSLYWYRQALGQGPEFLTYFNYEAQQDKSGLPNDRFSAERPEGSISTLTIQRTEQRDSAMYRCASSPYKPDSHYTDTQYFGPGTRLTVL.

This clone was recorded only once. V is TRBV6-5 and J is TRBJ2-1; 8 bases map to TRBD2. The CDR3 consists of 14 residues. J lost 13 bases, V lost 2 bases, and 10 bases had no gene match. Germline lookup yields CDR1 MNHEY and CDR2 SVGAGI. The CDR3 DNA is TGTGCCAGCAGTTACGATGCGGGGGGCCCTCTACAGTTCTTC. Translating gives CASSYDAGGPLQFF.

CDR3 sequence: CASSYSARPDQPQHF. As DNA, the CDR3 is TGTGCCAGCAGTTATTCGGCGCGGCCTGATCAGCCCCAGCATTTT. The chain joins TRBV6-5 to TRBJ1-5; D is unclear. This CDR3 region has 15 residues. V was clipped by 3 bases and J by 5 bases, with 14 bases between them. Germline CDR1 and CDR2: MNHEY and SVGAGI.